The 12 T cell receptor beta chains presented below share a single source sample, sequenced in a study of blood T cell repertoires in COVID-19. This table comes from immunoSEQ multiplex PCR, and its TCRdb copy is limited to in-frame clones, with some not included. The top ten clones hold 2.5% to 3.5% of a sample with 250,000 or so clones, approximately 90% of them seen once. Sample: peripheral blood. The receptors come from a woman aged 25 to 39 with active or convalescent COVID-19.

This sequence joins TRBV5-4 and TRBJ2-3, with TRBD2 identical over 11 bases. Germline V CDR1 and CDR2: SGHNT, YYREEE (reference sequence). The V and J ends lost 0 bases and 3 bases, in that order; junction bases with no gene match: 0. The CDR3 runs to 15 residues. In nucleotides, the CDR3 is TGTGCCAGCAGCTTGGGACTAGCGGGGACAGATACGCAGTATTTT. Its translation is CASSLGLAGTDTQYF.

The chain links TRBV6-2 or TRBV6-3 to TRBJ1-5, with 9 nucleotides matching TRBD1. With 5 bases clipped from V and 5 bases from J, the junction kept 10 bases outside the gene matches. Germline V gene data show CDR1 as MNHEY and CDR2 as SVGEGT. The CDR3 sequence is 16 residues long. The CDR3 nucleotides are TGTGCCAGCAGTAACCGGGACAGGGTTAGTGATCAGCCCCAGCATTTT. Its protein product is CASSNRDRVSDQPQHF.

The genes are TRBV3-1 (or the pseudogene TRBV3-2) and TRBJ2-2; 11 nucleotides align to TRBD2. CDR1 LGHDT and CDR2 YNNKEL come from the germline V gene (reference sequence). The V gene end was trimmed by 4 bases and the J gene end by 4 bases; junction bases not matched to a gene: 2. The CDR3 has 15 amino acids. CDR3 amino acids: CASSPTSGATGELFF. The CDR3 coding sequence is TGTGCCAGCAGCCCGACTAGCGGGGCCACCGGGGAGCTGTTTTTT.

V gene TRBV11-3 combines with J gene TRBJ2-1, with 14 bases fitting TRBD2. This CDR3 has 15 amino acids. Trimming cost V 5 bases and J 6 bases; bases outside gene matches: 3. Germline V gene data show CDR1 as SGHNT and CDR2 as YENEEA. Here the CDR3 reads CASSKTSGGGNEQFF. The DNA for the CDR3 is TGTGCCAGCAGCAAGACTAGCGGGGGGGGCAATGAGCAGTTCTTC.

The chain is built from TRBV9 and TRBJ2-7; D might be TRBD2 (5 bases). V shed 4 bases and J shed 6 bases, with 14 bases lying between them. This CDR3 has 13 residues. The germline CDR1 and CDR2 sequences are SGDLS and YYNGEE. The CDR3 DNA reads TGTGCCAGCAGCTTCTCGGGGTCGTCCGAGCAGTACTTC. The encoded protein is CASSFSGSSEQYF.

This clone was detected only a few times. The chain couples TRBV3-1 (or the pseudogene TRBV3-2) to TRBJ1-4; 10 bases agree with TRBD1. Trimming at V came to 3 bases and at J to 5 bases, leaving 0 bases not matched to a gene. Looked up from germline, CDR1 is LGHDT and CDR2 is YNNKEL (reference sequence). This CDR3 comprises 14 residues. For the CDR3, the DNA is TGTGCCAGCAGCCAGGACAGGGGGAATGAAAAACTGTTTTTT. This translates into CASSQDRGNEKLFF.

The gene calls are TRBV27 and TRBJ2-5; a possible D gene is TRBD1 (6 bases). With 3 bases removed from V and 7 bases from J, the gap between germline ends came to 12 bases. From germline, CDR1 is MNHEY and CDR2 SMNVEV (reference sequence). CDR3 size: 13 residues. DNA of the CDR3: TGTGCCAGCAGTTTCAAATCACAGGGGACCCAGTACTTC. Translation: CASSFKSQGTQYF.

The genes are TRBV5-1 and TRBJ2-2; D perhaps matches TRBD1 (6 bases). V was pared by 0 bases and J by 0 bases, with 15 bases between. Germline assignment: CDR1 SGHRS and CDR2 YFSETQ. The CDR3 runs 18 residues. The CDR3, as DNA: TGCGCCAGCAGCTTGGCCGGGCTTTGGACAGCGAACACCGGGGAGCTGTTTTTT. Its translation is CASSLAGLWTANTGELFF.

This clone was recorded only once. This sequence joins TRBV5-1 and TRBJ1-1, with a weak D call TRBD1 (5 bases). Germline CDR1 reads SGHRS; CDR2 reads YFSETQ. The V end was cut by 1 base, the J end by 5 bases, with 12 bases between. This CDR3 contains 14 residues. The CDR3 sequence is CASSLTGGGTEAFF. CDR3 DNA sequence: TGCGCCAGCAGCTTGACAGGCGGAGGGACTGAAGCTTTCTTT.

The genes are TRBV11-3 and TRBJ2-1; D is uncertain. The CDR3 contains 12 residues. Germline values: CDR1 SGHNT, CDR2 YENEEA. Between the trimmed V and J ends, which lost 5 bases and 8 bases, there was a span of 10 bases. The DNA for the CDR3 is TGTGCCAGCAGCCCGAGTGGAGATGAGCAGTTCTTC. Amino acid sequence: CASSPSGDEQFF.

This sequence joins TRBV7-3 and TRBJ2-5; 7 bases map to TRBD1. Germline assignment: CDR1 SGHTA and CDR2 FQGTGA. With V trimmed by 5 bases and J by 5 bases, 5 bases remained unmatched. This CDR3 has 13 residues. This CDR3 is CASSRTGRETQYF. In DNA form, the CDR3 reads TGTGCCAGCAGCCGGACAGGAAGGGAGACCCAGTACTTC.

This chain's CDR3 is CAIKNNRGDQPQHF. The CDR3 nucleotides read TGTGCCATCAAAAATAACAGGGGCGATCAGCCCCAGCATTTT. The rearrangement joins TRBV10-3 to TRBJ1-5; 7 bases agree with TRBD1. The germline gives CDR1 ENHRY, CDR2 SYGVKD. This CDR3 region has 14 residues. J gave up 5 bases and V 7 bases, and 8 bases lay outside the gene matches.